The 21 T cell receptor beta chains below all came from one sample that was sequenced in a study of technical replicates of blood from a handful of donors. Profiled with immunoSEQ multiplex PCR; TCRdb holds only in-frame clones, not every one. Altogether roughly 70,000 clones are present, about 94% being singletons, with the ten largest covering about 0.4%. The sequencing sample was made of T cells isolated from PBMCs. These receptors all come from a human donor in good health.

The chain joins TRBV29-1 to TRBJ1-2; TRBD1 is a possible D gene (5 bases). This CDR3 is built from 12 residues. Trimming pared 4 bases from V and 0 bases from J, leaving 6 bases between. Germline CDR1 and CDR2: SQVTM and ANQGSEA. This CDR3 is CSVAGTNYGYTF. The CDR3 bases are TGCAGCGTTGCAGGGACTAACTATGGCTACACCTTC.

The V call is TRBV7-2, the J call TRBJ1-5; D gene ambiguous. The CDR3 extends over 14 amino acids. The germline V gene has CDR1 SGHTA and CDR2 FQGNSA. The V and J ends lost 2 bases and 6 bases respectively, with 11 bases between them. The chain's CDR3 is CASSLLDGVQPQHF. Here the CDR3 DNA reads TGTGCCAGCAGCTTATTAGACGGGGTTCAGCCCCAGCATTTT.

The chain combines TRBV30 with TRBJ1-1; no definite D call. The CDR3 totals 14 residues. Germline V gene sequence: CDR1 GTSNPN, CDR2 SVGIG (reference sequence). Trimming removed 0 bases at V and 0 bases at J, with 8 bases between. The CDR3 DNA follows: TGTGCCTGGAGTGTACAAGTACTGAACACTGAAGCTTTCTTT. Protein product: CAWSVQVLNTEAFF.

The chain has TRBV30 and TRBJ1-1; D remains ambiguous. V lost 2 bases and J 6 bases, leaving 10 bases between the germline ends. Germline V lookup: CDR1 GTSNPN, CDR2 SVGIG (reference sequence). The CDR3 extends over 12 amino acids. CDR3 nucleotide sequence: TGTGCCTGGAGTATGACTGGCGCTGAAGCTTTCTTT. Encoded protein: CAWSMTGAEAFF.

This clone is a singleton in its sample. This chain uses TRBV27 with TRBJ1-5; tentatively, D is TRBD1 (5 bases). Germline values: CDR1 MNHEY, CDR2 SMNVEV (reference sequence). This CDR3 spans 14 amino acids. Trimming left V 1 base short and J 7 bases short, with 11 bases between. The CDR3 region is CASSLLSGYQPQHF. The CDR3 coding sequence is TGTGCCAGCAGTTTATTATCAGGGTACCAGCCCCAGCATTTT.

CDR3 nucleotide sequence: TGCAGCGTTACAGAAAGTGGAAGAACTGGCTACACCTTC. It is translated as CSVTESGRTGYTF. This chain uses TRBV29-1 with TRBJ1-2; D uncertain. Germline V CDR1 and CDR2: SQVTM, ANQGSEA. The germline V and J ends were trimmed by 5 bases and 7 bases, with 17 bases remaining between them. CDR3 length: 13 amino acids. Together with reference TRBV29-1 and TRBJ1-2, the CDR3 gives the full variable domain: SAVISQKPSRDICQRGTSLTIQCQVDSQVTMMFWYRQQPGQSLTLIATANQGSEATYESGFVIDKFPISRPNLTFSTLTVSNMSPEDSSIYLCSVTESGRTGYTFGSGTRLTVV.

The chain links TRBV5-6 to TRBJ2-1; tentatively, D is TRBD2 (6 bases). V was shortened by 9 bases and J by 1 base, with 14 bases between the two germline ends. The CDR3 sequence is 14 residues long. Germline loops: CDR1 SGHDT, CDR2 YYEEEE. The CDR3 loop reads CATMTGGSYNEQFF. DNA of the CDR3: TGTGCCACCATGACCGGGGGTTCCTACAATGAGCAGTTCTTC.

The rearrangement joins TRBV5-6 to TRBJ2-3; D gene ambiguous. V lost 0 bases and J lost 4, with 9 bases in between. The V gene's germline CDR1 is SGHDT and CDR2 YYEEEE. The CDR3 contains 14 residues. The DNA of the CDR3 is TGTGCCAGCAGCTTGGATCTAGAGGCAGATACGCAGTATTTT. This translates into CASSLDLEADTQYF. Based on the CDR3 plus reference TRBV5-6 and TRBJ2-3, the full variable domain is DAGVTQSPTHLIKTRGQQVTLRCSPKSGHDTVSWYQQALGQGPQFIFQYYEEEERQRGNFPDRFSGHQFPNYSSELNVNALLLGDSALYLCASSLDLEADTQYFGPGTRLTVL.

The rearrangement uses TRBV28 and TRBJ2-3; TRBD1 matches 7 bases. Per the germline V gene, CDR1 is MDHEN and CDR2 is SYDVKM. This CDR3 contains 17 residues. V lost 5 bases and J lost 3; bases outside the gene matches: 14. The CDR3 bases are TGTGCCAGCAGTGGCTCCCAGACAGGGACGTGGACAGATACGCAGTATTTT. Amino acids: CASSGSQTGTWTDTQYF.

The CDR3 here is CATKGGGIYGYTF. CDR3 nucleotides: TGTGCCACCAAGGGGGGAGGGATCTATGGCTACACCTTC. V is TRBV28 and J is TRBJ1-2, with D tentatively TRBD1 (6 bases). Trimming took off 10 bases at V and 4 bases at J, with 16 bases between the two ends. This CDR3 region has 13 residues. In germline, CDR1 is MDHEN, CDR2 SYDVKM.

CDR3 protein: CASSPSDSLYEQYF. The CDR3 DNA follows: TGTGCCAGCAGCCCCTCGGACAGCCTCTACGAGCAGTACTTC. The rearrangement joins TRBV28 to TRBJ2-7; tentative D call: TRBD1 (6 bases). Trimming took off 6 bases at V and 3 bases at J, with 15 bases between the two ends. The CDR3 runs to 14 residues. In germline, CDR1 is MDHEN, CDR2 SYDVKM.

This clone has just one count. This chain connects TRBV5-6 to TRBJ1-2; weak D call: TRBD1 (6 bases). Germline loops: CDR1 SGHDT, CDR2 YYEEEE. This CDR3 has 14 amino acids. Trimming pared 3 bases from V and 5 bases from J, leaving 14 bases between. The chain's CDR3 is CASSSATGLYGYTF. Written as DNA, the CDR3 is TGTGCCAGCAGCTCGGCCACAGGGTTGTATGGCTACACCTTC.

The CDR3 nucleotides are TGTGCCAGCAGCTTGCCGGACAGCTCCTACAATGAGCAGTTCTTC. It is translated as CASSLPDSSYNEQFF. This chain links TRBV5-6 with TRBJ2-1, with D possibly matching TRBD1 (6 bases). This CDR3 has 15 amino acids. Germline V gives CDR1 SGHDT, CDR2 YYEEEE. Trimming removed 1 base from V and 0 bases from J, with 8 bases in between.

The rearrangement uses TRBV27 and TRBJ2-1; TRBD2 aligns across 8 bases. Germline CDR1 and CDR2: MNHEY and SMNVEV (reference sequence). The CDR3 spans 15 residues. V lost 6 bases, J lost 9 bases, and 13 bases stayed unmatched. CDR3 sequence: CASRDRIAGIGEQFF. In DNA form, the CDR3 reads TGTGCCAGCAGGGATAGGATAGCGGGAATTGGTGAGCAGTTCTTC.

The V and J genes are TRBV2 and TRBJ2-5; D gene ambiguous. This CDR3 has 13 amino acids. In germline, CDR1 is SNHLY, CDR2 FYNNEI. The V end lost 7 bases, the J end lost 2 bases, and 11 bases lay between the germline ends. The CDR3, as DNA: TGTGCCAGCATACGTACGAGGCAAGAGACCCAGTACTTC. This sequence encodes CASIRTRQETQYF.

CDR3 bases: TGTGCCAGCAGCTCCAGGGGGCCCACTGAAGCTTTCTTT. It is translated as CASSSRGPTEAFF. This chain connects TRBV7-9 to TRBJ1-1; 8 nucleotides match TRBD1. The length of the CDR3 is 13 residues. The ends lost 4 bases at V and 4 bases at J; junction bases unmatched: 2. From germline, CDR1 is SEHNR and CDR2 FQNEAQ (reference sequence).

The chain carries TRBV13 and TRBJ1-1, with no clear D. This CDR3 region has 13 residues. Germline V CDR1 and CDR2: PRHDT, FYEKMQ (reference sequence). The V and J ends lost 5 bases and 4 bases respectively, with 11 bases between them. The CDR3 region has the DNA TGTGCCAGCAGCGAAACACGTGGCACTGAAGCTTTCTTT. Its protein product is CASSETRGTEAFF.

The chain joins TRBV2 to TRBJ1-1, with D maybe TRBD1 (5 bases). Germline CDR1 SNHLY, CDR2 FYNNEI. The V end was cut by 11 bases, the J end by 1 base, with 14 bases between. The CDR3 has 13 amino acids. The CDR3 is CALRGGTNTEAFF. In nucleotides, the CDR3 is TGTGCCCTAAGAGGAGGGACGAACACTGAAGCTTTCTTT.

This rearrangement joins TRBV30 to TRBJ1-5; D call uncertain. The germline V gene encodes CDR1 GTSNPN and CDR2 SVGIG (reference sequence). V was clipped by 0 bases and J by 7 bases, with 13 bases between them. The CDR3 consists of 14 residues. The CDR3 sequence: CAWSVSLKEQPQHF. In DNA form, the CDR3 reads TGTGCCTGGAGTGTAAGTCTTAAGGAGCAGCCCCAGCATTTT.

The chain carries TRBV28 and TRBJ1-1; 9 bases fit TRBD1. Unmatched junction bases numbered 5, after V lost 5 bases and J lost 1 base. The CDR3 has 15 amino acids. Germline lookup yields CDR1 MDHEN and CDR2 SYDVKM. The CDR3 loop is CASSPWGQGNTEAFF. CDR3 bases: TGTGCCAGCAGTCCCTGGGGACAGGGGAACACTGAAGCTTTCTTT.

CDR3 nucleotide sequence: TGTGCCAGTATCACGGACAGGGGTGGGGTCAATGAGCAGTTCTTC. As protein: CASITDRGGVNEQFF. V gene TRBV19 combines with J gene TRBJ2-1, with 9 bases matching TRBD1. J lost 6 bases, V lost 7 bases, and 10 bases had no gene match. CDR3 size: 15 residues. The germline V gene encodes CDR1 LNHDA and CDR2 SQIVND (reference sequence).